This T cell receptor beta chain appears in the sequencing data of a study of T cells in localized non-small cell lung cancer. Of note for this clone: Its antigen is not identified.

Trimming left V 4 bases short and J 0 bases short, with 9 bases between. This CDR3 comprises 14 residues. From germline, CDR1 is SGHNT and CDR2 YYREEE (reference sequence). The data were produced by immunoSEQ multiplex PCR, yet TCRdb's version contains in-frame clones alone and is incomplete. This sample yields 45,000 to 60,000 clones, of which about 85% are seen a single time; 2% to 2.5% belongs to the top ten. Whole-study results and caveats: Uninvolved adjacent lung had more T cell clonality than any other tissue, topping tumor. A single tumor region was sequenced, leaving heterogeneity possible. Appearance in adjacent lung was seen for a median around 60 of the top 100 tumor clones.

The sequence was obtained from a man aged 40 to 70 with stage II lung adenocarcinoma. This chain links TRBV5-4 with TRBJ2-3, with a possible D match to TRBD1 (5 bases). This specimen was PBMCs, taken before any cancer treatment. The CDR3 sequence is CASSKGRSTDTQYF. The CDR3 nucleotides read TGTGCCAGCAGCAAGGGGCGGAGCACAGATACGCAGTATTTT.